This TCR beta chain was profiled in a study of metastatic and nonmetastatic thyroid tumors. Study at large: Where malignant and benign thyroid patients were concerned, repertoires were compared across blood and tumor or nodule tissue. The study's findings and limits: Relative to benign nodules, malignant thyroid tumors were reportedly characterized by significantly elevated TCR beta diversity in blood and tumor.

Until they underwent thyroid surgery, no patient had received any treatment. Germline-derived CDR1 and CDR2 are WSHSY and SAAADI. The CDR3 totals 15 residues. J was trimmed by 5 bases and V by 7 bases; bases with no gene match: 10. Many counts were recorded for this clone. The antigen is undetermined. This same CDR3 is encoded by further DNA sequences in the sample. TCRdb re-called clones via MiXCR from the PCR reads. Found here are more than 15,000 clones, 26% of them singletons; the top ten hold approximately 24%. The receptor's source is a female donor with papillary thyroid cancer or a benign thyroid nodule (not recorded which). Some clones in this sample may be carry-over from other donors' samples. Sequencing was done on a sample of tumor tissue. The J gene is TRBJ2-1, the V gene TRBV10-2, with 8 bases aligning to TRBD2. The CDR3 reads CASISRRGGHNEQFF. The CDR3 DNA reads TGCGCCAGCATTTCTCGCCGGGGGGGACACAATGAGCAGTTCTTC.